The 19 T cell receptor beta chains listed next were all sequenced from one sample in a study of control samples from healthy donors and cancer patients. Sequencing was performed with immunoSEQ multiplex PCR; in TCRdb, only in-frame clones are kept and a portion is missing. The repertoire holds about 92,000 clones, with approximately 78% as singletons. The sequencing sample was made of blood. These receptors all stem from a woman aged 55-69 years in good health.

This clone was counted a single time. The chain has TRBV6-5 and TRBJ1-1, with a tentative D call TRBD1 (5 bases). Germline CDR1 MNHEY, CDR2 SVGAGI. V was shortened by 8 bases and J by 5 bases, with 21 bases between the two germline ends. The CDR3 runs to 15 residues. CDR3 DNA: TGTGCCAGCCACGGGGGACCCACCCGGGGAACTGAAGCTTTCTTT. This codes for CASHGGPTRGTEAFF.

The chain uses TRBV7-2 and TRBJ2-1; 10 bases line up with TRBD2. V dropped 1 base and J dropped 8; count of bases not matched to a gene: 8. Germline V gene data show CDR1 as SGHTA and CDR2 as FQGNSA. The CDR3 consists of 16 residues. Here the CDR3 reads CASSLVSGGAEDEQFF. The CDR3, as DNA: TGTGCCAGCAGCTTAGTAAGCGGGGGGGCCGAGGATGAGCAGTTCTTC.

The count of this clone is one. V and J are TRBV6-2 or TRBV6-3 and TRBJ2-5; 9 positions match TRBD2. After removal of 2 bases from V and 5 bases from J, the junction contained 9 bases not matched to a gene. Germline V lookup: CDR1 MNHEY, CDR2 SVGEGT. CDR3 length: 16 residues. The CDR3 loop is CASSYGVAGVGETQYF. CDR3 DNA: TGTGCCAGCAGTTACGGGGTAGCGGGAGTCGGGGAGACCCAGTACTTC.

The chain recombines TRBV28 with TRBJ1-5; 7 bases map to TRBD1. The CDR3 runs to 15 residues. Germline-derived CDR1 and CDR2 are MDHEN and SYDVKM. Trimming cost V 7 bases and J 4 bases; bases outside gene matches: 10. The CDR3 DNA is TGTGCCAGCACCCCCCAGGGGGTAGGTAATCAGCCCCAGCATTTT. Translation gives CASTPQGVGNQPQHF.

The rearrangement joins TRBV13 to TRBJ2-3, with TRBD2 matching over 13 bases. Germline V gives CDR1 PRHDT, CDR2 FYEKMQ (reference sequence). Unmatched junction bases numbered 8, after V lost 4 bases and J lost 1 base. The CDR3 is 18 residues long. This CDR3 is CASSYTSGRARGTDTQYF. The CDR3 DNA sequence: TGTGCCAGCAGCTACACTAGCGGGAGGGCCCGTGGCACAGATACGCAGTATTTT.

For the CDR3, the DNA is TGTGCCAGCAGCCCCCGCTTCGACAGGGGTCCTACTAACTATGGCTACACCTTC. Its translation is CASSPRFDRGPTNYGYTF. The chain is built from TRBV7-2 and TRBJ1-2; 8 bases map to TRBD1. Germline loops: CDR1 SGHTA, CDR2 FQGNSA. Losses at the gene ends were 5 bases for V and 0 bases for J; bases not matched to a gene: 14. CDR3 length: 18 amino acids.

This clone came up once. This rearrangement joins TRBV7-2 to TRBJ1-3; TRBD1 might be the D (5 bases). Trimming cost V 3 bases and J 0 bases, with 12 bases left between them. This CDR3 region has 16 residues. Germline V CDR1 and CDR2: SGHTA, FQGNSA. The CDR3 region has the DNA TGTGCCAGCAGCTTCTCCCCAGGGAGCTCTGGAAACACCATATATTTT. Its translation is CASSFSPGSSGNTIYF.

This chain uses TRBV28 with TRBJ2-1; 14 positions match TRBD2. Germline-derived CDR1 and CDR2 are MDHEN and SYDVKM. V shed 4 bases and J 7 bases; nucleotides not matched to a gene: 9. CDR3 length: 17 residues. CDR3 region: CASSSTTSGRAINEQFF. DNA of the CDR3: TGTGCCAGCAGTTCTACGACTAGCGGGAGGGCTATTAATGAGCAGTTCTTC.

The chain joins TRBV6-6 to TRBJ2-7; TRBD1 aligns across 10 bases. The CDR3 totals 12 residues. J lost 2 bases, V lost 8 bases, and 0 bases had no gene match. CDR1 is MNHNY and CDR2 is SVGAGI in the germline V gene (reference sequence). The CDR3 here is CASGTGAYEQYF. CDR3 in DNA: TGTGCCAGCGGGACAGGGGCCTACGAGCAGTACTTC.

J is TRBJ2-5 and V is TRBV2, with D hard to call. Trimming took off 5 bases at V and 0 bases at J, with 4 bases between the two ends. In germline, CDR1 is SNHLY, CDR2 FYNNEI. The CDR3 is made up of 12 amino acids. The CDR3 loop reads CASSLYQETQYF. The CDR3 nucleotides are TGTGCCAGCAGTCTGTACCAAGAGACCCAGTACTTC.

The chain is built from TRBV6-5 and TRBJ2-7; D gene ambiguous. The germline V gene has CDR1 MNHEY and CDR2 SVGAGI. V was clipped by 6 bases and J by 6 bases, with 15 bases between them. This CDR3 is built from 13 residues. In DNA, the CDR3 is TGTGCCAGCAGCCCCGTCCTCAATGCCGAGCAGTACTTC. It encodes CASSPVLNAEQYF.

This chain connects TRBV5-1 to TRBJ1-2, with 7 nucleotides matching TRBD1. The CDR3 loop spans 13 amino acids. The J segment lost 2 bases and the V segment lost 4 bases, leaving 2 bases of the junction unmatched. The V gene's germline CDR1 is SGHRS and CDR2 YFSETQ. CDR3 sequence reads: CASSEGQNYGYTF. CDR3 DNA sequence: TGCGCCAGCAGCGAGGGACAGAACTATGGCTACACCTTC.

This clone was detected only once. The chain links TRBV19 to TRBJ1-6; the D gene is possibly TRBD1 (6 bases). Per germline, CDR1 LNHDA and CDR2 SQIVND (reference sequence). Trimming took 6 bases from V and 4 from J, leaving 10 bases between them. CDR3 length equals 14 residues. This chain's CDR3 is CASSRDTYNSPLHF. The CDR3 bases are TGTGCCAGTAGCAGGGACACATATAATTCACCCCTCCACTTT.

The chain joins TRBV4-1 to TRBJ2-5; D call uncertain. Trimming cost V 0 bases and J 5 bases, with 13 bases left between them. Germline CDR1 MGHRA, CDR2 YSYEKL. The CDR3 loop spans 15 amino acids. CDR3 sequence (DNA): TGCGCCAGCAGCCAAGATCCTAGTTTTATGGAGACCCAGTACTTC. It encodes CASSQDPSFMETQYF.

V is TRBV7-2 and J is TRBJ2-5; tentatively, D is TRBD1 or TRBD2 (5 bases each). Trimming shortened V by 5 bases and J by 2 bases, and 9 bases separated the two germline ends. This CDR3 is 13 amino acids long. CDR1 and CDR2 from the germline V gene are SGHTA and FQGNSA. This CDR3 reads CASSGTQQETQYF. DNA for the CDR3: TGTGCCAGCAGCGGGACCCAGCAAGAGACCCAGTACTTC.

The chain joins TRBV2 to TRBJ2-5; a weak D match, TRBD1 (7 bases). The germline V gene has CDR1 SNHLY and CDR2 FYNNEI. Trimming removed 1 base at V and 2 bases at J, with 17 bases between. This CDR3 contains 17 residues. CDR3 protein: CASSEGGGWAGQETQYF. The CDR3 DNA is TGTGCCAGCAGTGAAGGAGGGGGCTGGGCGGGGCAAGAGACCCAGTACTTC.

The genes are TRBV5-1 and TRBJ1-6; D uncertain. Germline CDR1 reads SGHRS; CDR2 reads YFSETQ. This CDR3 has 16 residues. V lost 3 bases and J 7 bases, leaving 17 bases between the germline ends. The CDR3 here is CASSSSGPAGNSPLHF. CDR3 nucleotide sequence: TGCGCCAGCAGCTCGTCTGGACCCGCGGGAAATTCACCCCTCCACTTT.

The chain recombines TRBV7-9 with TRBJ2-7; D uncertain. This CDR3 has 13 residues. Germline loops: CDR1 SEHNR, CDR2 FQNEAQ (reference sequence). V was pared by 5 bases and J by 2 bases, with 10 bases between. CDR3 in DNA: TGTGCCAGCAGCCAACGGTCCGCCTACGAGCAGTACTTC. Its translation is CASSQRSAYEQYF.

The table lists this clone with a count of one. J is TRBJ1-4 and V is TRBV7-2, with D unresolved. The CDR3 runs to 14 residues. V was pared by 5 bases and J by 0 bases, with 7 bases between. Germline CDR1 SGHTA, CDR2 FQGNSA. The CDR3 DNA follows: TGTGCCAGCAGCCTACAACCAACTAATGAAAAACTGTTTTTT. Its translation: CASSLQPTNEKLFF. The whole variable domain, remainder taken from reference TRBV7-2 and TRBJ1-4, is GAGVSQSPSNKVTEKGKDVELRCDPISGHTALYWYRQSLGQGLEFLIYFQGNSAPDKSGLPSDRFSAERTGGSVSTLTIQRTQQEDSAVYLCASSLQPTNEKLFFGSGTQLSVL.